The 21 T cell receptor beta chains reported below all come from one sample, sequenced in a study of HIV-infected children after antiretroviral therapy interruption. The treatment was: PENTA 11 planned treatment interruption arm or continuous ART arm. Unique molecular identifiers were included in an RNA-based 3' RACE TCR library. From the 3' RACE reads, TCRdb called clonotypes with MiXCR, one entry per CDR3 protein. The sample has tens of thousands of distinct CDR3 sequences, approximately 4% seen once. The sequencing used CD45RA+ CD4+ T cells from PBMCs, pooled from several time points, collected from a donor given antiretroviral therapy, either interrupted or continuous. Subset indicated: naive CD4+ CD45RA+ CD45RO- T cells. Every receptor here comes from a pool of human donors with HIV.

The chain couples TRBV20-1 to TRBJ1-1, with D tentatively TRBD1 (6 bases). The CDR3 consists of 14 residues. With 4 bases removed from V and 5 bases from J, the gap between germline ends came to 17 bases. CDR1 and CDR2 from the germline V gene are DFQATT and SNEGSKA (reference sequence). CDR3 residues: CSATVGGGQTEAFF. CDR3 sequence (DNA): TGCAGTGCTACCGTCGGGGGGGGGCAAACTGAAGCTTTCTTT.

The chain uses TRBV5-1 and TRBJ2-3; 7 positions agree with TRBD1. Germline V CDR1 and CDR2: SGHRS, YFSETQ. V gave up 6 bases and J gave up 11 bases; unmatched junction bases: 12. This CDR3 spans 13 amino acids. CDR3 residues: CASTPSFRDRQYF. The DNA for the CDR3 is TGCGCCAGCACCCCATCCTTCCGGGACAGGCAGTATTTT.

This clonotype came up many times. V gene TRBV11-1 combines with J gene TRBJ2-5; TRBD1 agrees at 8 bases. Trimming cost V 5 bases and J 4 bases; bases outside gene matches: 9. CDR1 and CDR2 (germline): SGHAT, FQDESV (reference sequence). The length of the CDR3 is 15 residues. CDR3: CASSPHTTGGETQYF. CDR3 nucleotide sequence: TGTGCCAGCAGCCCTCACACCACAGGGGGAGAGACCCAGTACTTC.

This clonotype was seen repeatedly, ten times or more. The chain links TRBV20-1 to TRBJ2-3; D perhaps matches TRBD2 (6 bases). This CDR3 has 14 residues. The germline V gene encodes CDR1 DFQATT and CDR2 SNEGSKA (reference sequence). Trimming removed 5 bases from V and 3 bases from J, with 15 bases in between. The CDR3 reads CSADSPGVTDTQYF. The CDR3 coding sequence is TGCAGTGCTGATTCCCCGGGGGTAACAGATACGCAGTATTTT.

There are many counts of this clonotype. The rearrangement links TRBV10-3 to TRBJ2-3, with D uncertain. The V gene lost 10 bases and the J gene lost 6 bases, with 14 bases spanning the gap. Germline CDR1 and CDR2: ENHRY and SYGVKD. The CDR3 covers 12 residues. As DNA, the CDR3 is TGTGCCACCTCGGAAGGGTCTGATACGCAGTATTTT. This codes for CATSEGSDTQYF.

This clonotype was observed at least ten times. The V and J genes are TRBV6-6 and TRBJ2-1, with 7 nucleotides matching TRBD1. The germline CDR1 and CDR2 sequences are MNHNY and SVGAGI (reference sequence). The CDR3 contains 13 residues. V trimming: 7 bases; J trimming: 9 bases; junction bases outside the gene matches: 9. CDR3 loop: CASIPQGPGEQFF. The CDR3 DNA is TGTGCCAGCATTCCACAGGGGCCGGGTGAGCAGTTCTTC.

This clonotype has only a few counts. Written as DNA, the CDR3 is TGTGCTAGTGGTCCTGGGACAGGGGGGCCCTACGAGCAGTACTTC. This gives the protein CASGPGTGGPYEQYF. V and J are TRBV12-3 or TRBV12-4 and TRBJ2-7; 11 nucleotides line up with TRBD1. This CDR3 region has 15 residues.

This clonotype has just a few counts. This chain connects TRBV30 to TRBJ2-3, with D hard to call. The CDR3 contains 12 residues. Looked up from germline, CDR1 is GTSNPN and CDR2 is SVGIG (reference sequence). V was trimmed by 2 bases and J by 3 bases, leaving 6 bases between them. The chain's CDR3 is CAWSPDTDTQYF. Here the CDR3 DNA reads TGTGCCTGGAGTCCAGATACAGATACGCAGTATTTT.

This clonotype has a handful of counts. This chain connects TRBV6-1 to TRBJ2-6, with no clear D. The CDR3 consists of 11 residues. V was shortened by 6 bases and J by 8 bases, with 5 bases between the two germline ends. In germline, CDR1 is MNHNS, CDR2 SASEGT. The CDR3 region has the DNA TGTGCCAGCAGCGAGACCAACGTCCTGACTTTC. Translation: CASSETNVLTF.

This clonotype occurred many times. The gene calls are TRBV7-9 and TRBJ1-3; 8 bases match TRBD1. The CDR3 contains 19 residues. J was trimmed by 1 base and V by 0 bases; bases with no gene match: 11. The germline V gene encodes CDR1 SEHNR and CDR2 FQNEAQ (reference sequence). The CDR3 is CASSLAPTGDYVSGNTIYF. Here the CDR3 DNA reads TGTGCCAGCAGCTTAGCACCGACAGGGGACTATGTATCTGGAAACACCATATATTTT.

This clonotype occurred many times. J is TRBJ2-7 and V is TRBV11-2; 7 positions agree with TRBD1. This CDR3 spans 13 amino acids. Trimming removed 5 bases from V and 3 bases from J; junction bases left unmatched: 4. Germline-derived CDR1 and CDR2 are SGHAT and FQNNGV. Here the CDR3 reads CASSLGTDYEQYF. CDR3 DNA sequence: TGTGCCAGCAGCCTGGGGACAGACTACGAGCAGTACTTC.

This clonotype appeared many times. This chain links TRBV7-2 with TRBJ1-5; D may be TRBD1 (6 bases). The germline CDR1 and CDR2 sequences are SGHTA and FQGNSA. V shed 1 base and J shed 7 bases, with 14 bases lying between them. The CDR3 is 15 residues long. The CDR3 DNA reads TGTGCCAGCAGCTTAGATCTACAGGGAACCCAGCCCCAGCATTTT. Protein product: CASSLDLQGTQPQHF.

The sample holds many counts of this clonotype. The V call is TRBV6-1, the J call TRBJ1-6; D gene ambiguous. The V gene's germline CDR1 is MNHNS and CDR2 SASEGT. The CDR3 is 11 amino acids. V dropped 3 bases and J dropped 10 bases, with 4 bases sitting between them. The CDR3 spells CASSEGSPLHF. The DNA of the CDR3 is TGTGCCAGCAGTGAGGGGTCACCCCTCCACTTT.

This clonotype was seen at least ten times. The chain uses TRBV10-3 and TRBJ2-3; weak D call: TRBD2 (6 bases). CDR1 ENHRY and CDR2 SYGVKD come from the germline V gene. V was shortened by 4 bases and J by 4 bases, with 6 bases between the two germline ends. This CDR3 is built from 12 residues. CDR3 coding DNA: TGTGCCATCAGTGGGGGGGCAGATACGCAGTATTTT. Its translation is CAISGGADTQYF.

This clonotype was seen at least ten times. This sequence joins TRBV20-1 and TRBJ1-1; D gene uncertain. The V end lost 4 bases, the J end lost 7 bases, and 13 bases lay between the germline ends. CDR3 length: 12 amino acids. From germline, CDR1 is DFQATT and CDR2 SNEGSKA (reference sequence). CDR3 sequence (DNA): TGCAGTGCTAAGAATCCAGACGGTGAAGCTTTCTTT. Protein product: CSAKNPDGEAFF.

This clonotype occurred many times. The chain has TRBV12-3 or TRBV12-4 and TRBJ2-3; 7 bases align to TRBD1. The CDR3 covers 14 residues. V lost 7 bases and J lost 2; bases outside the gene matches: 6. The CDR3 sequence: CASTLTGVTDTQYF. The CDR3 DNA reads TGTGCCAGCACCTTAACAGGGGTCACAGATACGCAGTATTTT.

The sample holds many counts of this clonotype. This chain connects TRBV2 to TRBJ1-1; D remains unclear. CDR3 length: 13 amino acids. Germline lookup yields CDR1 SNHLY and CDR2 FYNNEI. Trimming removed 7 bases from V and 5 bases from J, with 14 bases in between. The CDR3 loop reads CASTAGVGTEAFF. CDR3 in DNA: TGTGCCAGCACCGCTGGGGTAGGGACTGAAGCTTTCTTT.

In its sample, this clonotype was seen a few times. This chain connects TRBV29-1 to TRBJ1-3; D not certain. Trimming cost V 7 bases and J 2 bases, with 6 bases left between them. Per germline, CDR1 SQVTM and CDR2 ANQGSEA. The CDR3 has 11 residues. The DNA for the CDR3 is TGCAGCGCCACGGCTGGAAACACCATATATTTT. This gives the protein CSATAGNTIYF.

This clonotype was observed at least ten times. J is TRBJ1-2 and V is TRBV28, with TRBD1 identical over 7 bases. Germline CDR1 is MDHEN and CDR2 is SYDVKM. V shed 3 bases, J shed 8 bases, and the junction held 6 bases outside the gene matches. The CDR3 has 13 residues. DNA for the CDR3: TGTGCCAGCAGTTTTCAGGGGGGTGAAGGCTACACCTTC. This translates into CASSFQGGEGYTF.

This clonotype has a count of ten or more. This chain uses TRBV19 with TRBJ2-7, with 7 nucleotides matching TRBD1. This CDR3 spans 14 amino acids. Per germline, CDR1 LNHDA and CDR2 SQIVND (reference sequence). Trimming removed 2 bases from V and 2 bases from J; junction bases left unmatched: 3. The CDR3 nucleotides are TGTGCCAGTAGTATAAGTACAGGGGCCTACGAGCAGTACTTC. It specifies CASSISTGAYEQYF.

This clonotype was counted many times. V gene TRBV3-1 combines with J gene TRBJ2-7; 9 nucleotides align to TRBD1. The CDR3 sequence is 14 residues long. The ends lost 5 bases at V and 5 bases at J; junction bases unmatched: 7. Germline V gene sequence: CDR1 LGHDT, CDR2 YNNKEL (reference sequence). CDR3 nucleotides: TGTGCCAGCAGCTTCCCCGGGACAGGGAACGAGCAGTACTTC. This codes for CASSFPGTGNEQYF.